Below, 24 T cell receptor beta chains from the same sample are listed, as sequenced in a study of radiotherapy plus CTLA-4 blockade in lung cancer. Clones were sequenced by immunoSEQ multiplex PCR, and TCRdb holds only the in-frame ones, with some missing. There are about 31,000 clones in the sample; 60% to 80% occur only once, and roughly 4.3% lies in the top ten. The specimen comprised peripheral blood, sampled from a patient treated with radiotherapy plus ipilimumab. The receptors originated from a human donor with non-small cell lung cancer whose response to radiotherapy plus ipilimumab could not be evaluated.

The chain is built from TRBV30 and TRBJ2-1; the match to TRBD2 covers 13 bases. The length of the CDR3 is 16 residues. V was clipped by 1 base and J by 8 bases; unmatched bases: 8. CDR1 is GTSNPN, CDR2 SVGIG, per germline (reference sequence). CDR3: CAWSATSGRASYEQFF. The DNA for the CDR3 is TGTGCCTGGAGTGCCACTAGCGGGAGGGCCAGCTATGAGCAGTTCTTC.

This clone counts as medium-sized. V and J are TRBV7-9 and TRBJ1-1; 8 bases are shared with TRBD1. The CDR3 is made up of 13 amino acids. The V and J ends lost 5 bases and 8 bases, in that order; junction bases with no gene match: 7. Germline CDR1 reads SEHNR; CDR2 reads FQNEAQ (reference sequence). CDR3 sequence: CASSAGQELEAFF. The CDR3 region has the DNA TGTGCCAGCAGCGCGGGACAGGAGCTAGAAGCTTTCTTT. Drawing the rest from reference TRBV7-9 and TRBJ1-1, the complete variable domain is DTGVSQNPRHKITKRGQNVTFRCDPISEHNRLYWYRQTLGQGPEFLTYFQNEAQLEKSRLLSDRFSAERPKGSFSTLEIQRTEQGDSAMYLCASSAGQELEAFFGQGTRLTVV.

Here the CDR3 reads CASSPNRAEAFF. The DNA for the CDR3 is TGCGCCAGCAGCCCTAACAGGGCTGAAGCTTTCTTT. This chain uses TRBV5-1 with TRBJ1-1; perhaps TRBD1 as D (6 bases). Trimming stripped 4 bases from V and 6 bases from J, with 10 bases between. The CDR3 runs to 12 residues. Germline V gene sequence: CDR1 SGHRS, CDR2 YFSETQ.

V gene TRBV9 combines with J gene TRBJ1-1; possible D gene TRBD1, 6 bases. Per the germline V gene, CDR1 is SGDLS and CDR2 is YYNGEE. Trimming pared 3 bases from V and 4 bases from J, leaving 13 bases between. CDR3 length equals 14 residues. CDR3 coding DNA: TGTGCCAGCAGCGGGACAGAGGTTGGCACTGAAGCTTTCTTT. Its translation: CASSGTEVGTEAFF.

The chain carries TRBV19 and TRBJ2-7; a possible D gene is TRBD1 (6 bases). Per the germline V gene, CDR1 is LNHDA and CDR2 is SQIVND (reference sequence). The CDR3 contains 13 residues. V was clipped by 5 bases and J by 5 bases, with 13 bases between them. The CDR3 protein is CASSLRDINEQYF. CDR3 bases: TGTGCCAGTAGTCTTCGGGACATCAACGAGCAGTACTTC.

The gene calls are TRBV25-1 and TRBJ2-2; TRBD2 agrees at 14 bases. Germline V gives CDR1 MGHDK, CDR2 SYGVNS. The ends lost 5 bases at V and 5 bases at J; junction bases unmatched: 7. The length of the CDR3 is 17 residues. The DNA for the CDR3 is TGTGCCAGCAGTCCTCGGGGACTAGCGGGAGCTACCGGGGAGCTGTTTTTT. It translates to CASSPRGLAGATGELFF.

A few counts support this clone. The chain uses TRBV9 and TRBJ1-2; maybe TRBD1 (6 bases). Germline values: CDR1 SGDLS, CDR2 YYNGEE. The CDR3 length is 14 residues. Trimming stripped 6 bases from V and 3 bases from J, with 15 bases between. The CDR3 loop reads CASNPTGIDYGYTF. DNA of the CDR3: TGTGCCAGCAACCCGACAGGAATTGACTATGGCTACACCTTC.

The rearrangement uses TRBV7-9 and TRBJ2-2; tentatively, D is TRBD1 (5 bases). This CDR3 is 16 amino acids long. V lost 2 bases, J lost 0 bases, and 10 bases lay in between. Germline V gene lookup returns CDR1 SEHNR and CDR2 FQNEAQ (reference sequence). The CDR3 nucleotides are TGTGCCAGCAGCTTAACAGGAGCCCCGAACACCGGGGAGCTGTTTTTT. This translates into CASSLTGAPNTGELFF.

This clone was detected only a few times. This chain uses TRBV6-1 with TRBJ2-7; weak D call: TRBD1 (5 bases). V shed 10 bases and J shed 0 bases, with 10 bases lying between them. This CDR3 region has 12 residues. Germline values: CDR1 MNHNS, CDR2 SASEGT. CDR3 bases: TGTGCCACCTCCGACAGCTCCTACGAGCAGTACTTC. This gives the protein CATSDSSYEQYF.

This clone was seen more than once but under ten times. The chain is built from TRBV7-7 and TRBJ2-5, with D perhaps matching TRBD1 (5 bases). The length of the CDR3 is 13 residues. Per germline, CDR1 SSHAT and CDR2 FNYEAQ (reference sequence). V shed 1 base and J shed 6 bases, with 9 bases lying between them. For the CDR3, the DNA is TGTGCCAGCAGCTTAGGGGGCTGGCAGACCCAGTACTTC. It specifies CASSLGGWQTQYF.

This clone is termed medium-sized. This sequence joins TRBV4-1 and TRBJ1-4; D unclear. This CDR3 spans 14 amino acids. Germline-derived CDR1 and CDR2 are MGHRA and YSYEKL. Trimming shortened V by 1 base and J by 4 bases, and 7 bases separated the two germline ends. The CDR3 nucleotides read TGCGCCAGCAGCCAAGGCAGTAATAATGAAAAACTGTTTTTT. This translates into CASSQGSNNEKLFF.

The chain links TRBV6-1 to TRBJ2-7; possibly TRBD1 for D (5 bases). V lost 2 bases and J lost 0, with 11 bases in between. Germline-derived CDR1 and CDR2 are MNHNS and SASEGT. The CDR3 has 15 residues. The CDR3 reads CASSERAGNSYEQYF. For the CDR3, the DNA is TGTGCCAGCAGTGAAAGAGCAGGGAACTCCTACGAGCAGTACTTC.

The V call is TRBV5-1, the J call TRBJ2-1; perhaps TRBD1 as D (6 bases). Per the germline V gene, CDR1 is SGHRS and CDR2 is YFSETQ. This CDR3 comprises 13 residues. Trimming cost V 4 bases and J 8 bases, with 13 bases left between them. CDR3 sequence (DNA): TGCGCCAGCAGCGTACACAGGGATGATGAGCAGTTCTTC. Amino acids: CASSVHRDDEQFF.

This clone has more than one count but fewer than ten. CDR3 residues: CASSDSGGVGSPLHF. The CDR3 DNA reads TGTGCCAGCAGTGATTCAGGAGGGGTTGGCTCACCCCTCCACTTT. The genes are TRBV2 and TRBJ1-6; tentative D call: TRBD1 (5 bases). The CDR3 is 15 amino acids. V gave up 3 bases and J gave up 10 bases, with 16 bases separating them. Germline lookup yields CDR1 SNHLY and CDR2 FYNNEI.

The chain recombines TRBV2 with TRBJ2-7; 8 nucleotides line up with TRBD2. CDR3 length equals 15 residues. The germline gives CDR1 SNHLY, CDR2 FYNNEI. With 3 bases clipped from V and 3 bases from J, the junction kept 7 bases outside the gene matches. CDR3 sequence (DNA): TGTGCCAGCAGTGAGCCGGGAGGGAGAATCTACGAGCAGTACTTC. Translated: CASSEPGGRIYEQYF.

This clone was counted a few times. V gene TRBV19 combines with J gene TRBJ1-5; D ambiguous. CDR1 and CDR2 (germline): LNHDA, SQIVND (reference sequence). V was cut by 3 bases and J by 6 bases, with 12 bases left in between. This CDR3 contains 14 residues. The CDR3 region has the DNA TGTGCCAGTAGTATGGTCTGGGGAGTTCAGCCCCAGCATTTT. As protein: CASSMVWGVQPQHF.

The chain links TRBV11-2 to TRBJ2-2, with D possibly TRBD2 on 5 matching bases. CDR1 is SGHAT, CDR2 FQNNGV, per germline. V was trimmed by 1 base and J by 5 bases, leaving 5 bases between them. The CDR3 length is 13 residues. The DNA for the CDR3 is TGTGCCAGCAGCTTAGGGACTACCGGGGAGCTGTTTTTT. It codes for CASSLGTTGELFF.

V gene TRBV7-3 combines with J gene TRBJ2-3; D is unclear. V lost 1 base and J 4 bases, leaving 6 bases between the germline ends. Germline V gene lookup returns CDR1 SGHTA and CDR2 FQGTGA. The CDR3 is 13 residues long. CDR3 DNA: TGTGCCAGCAGCTTAAACAGAGCAGATACGCAGTATTTT. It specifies CASSLNRADTQYF.

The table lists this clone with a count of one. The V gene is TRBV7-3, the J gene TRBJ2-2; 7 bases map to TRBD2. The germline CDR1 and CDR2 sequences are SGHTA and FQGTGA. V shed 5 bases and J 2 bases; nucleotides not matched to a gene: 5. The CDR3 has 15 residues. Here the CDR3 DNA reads TGTGCCAGCAGCGCGGGGGTGGCTAACACCGGGGAGCTGTTTTTT. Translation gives CASSAGVANTGELFF.

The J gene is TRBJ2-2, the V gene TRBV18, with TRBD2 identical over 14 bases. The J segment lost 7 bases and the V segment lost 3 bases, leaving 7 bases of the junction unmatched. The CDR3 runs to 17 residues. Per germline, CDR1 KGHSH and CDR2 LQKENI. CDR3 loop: CASSPRTGTSGSGELFF. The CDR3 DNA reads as TGTGCCAGCTCACCCAGGACCGGGACTAGCGGGAGCGGGGAGCTGTTTTTT.

CDR3 sequence: CASSLAKGAGGEQFF. As DNA, the CDR3 is TGTGCCAGCAGCTTAGCGAAGGGAGCGGGAGGTGAGCAGTTCTTC. This chain joins TRBV7-2 and TRBJ2-1; 9 positions match TRBD2. V shed 0 bases, J shed 9 bases, and the junction held 6 bases outside the gene matches. The CDR3 totals 15 residues. From germline, CDR1 is SGHTA and CDR2 FQGNSA.

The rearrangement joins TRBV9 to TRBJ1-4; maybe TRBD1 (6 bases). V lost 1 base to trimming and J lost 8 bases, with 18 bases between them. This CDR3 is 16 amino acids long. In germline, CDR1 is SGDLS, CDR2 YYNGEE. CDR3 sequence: CASSVSASGGGEKLFF. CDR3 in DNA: TGTGCCAGCAGCGTATCGGCCTCCGGGGGGGGCGAAAAACTGTTTTTT. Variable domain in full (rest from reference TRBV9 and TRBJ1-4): DSGVTQTPKHLITATGQRVTLRCSPRSGDLSVYWYQQSLDQGLQFLIQYYNGEERAKGNILERFSAQQFPDLHSELNLSSLELGDSALYFCASSVSASGGGEKLFFGSGTQLSVL.

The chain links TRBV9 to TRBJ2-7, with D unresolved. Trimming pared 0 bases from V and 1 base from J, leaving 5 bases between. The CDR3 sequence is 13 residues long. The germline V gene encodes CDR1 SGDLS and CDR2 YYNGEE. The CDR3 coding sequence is TGTGCCAGCAGCGTAGGGCCGTCCTACGAGCAGTACTTC. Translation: CASSVGPSYEQYF.

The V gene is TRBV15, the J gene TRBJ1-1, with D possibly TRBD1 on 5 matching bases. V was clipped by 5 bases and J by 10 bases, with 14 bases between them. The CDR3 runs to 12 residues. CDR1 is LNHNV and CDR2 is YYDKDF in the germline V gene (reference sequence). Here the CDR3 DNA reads TGTGCCACCAGCGGGACTCTTTGGGGAGCTTTCTTT. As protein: CATSGTLWGAFF. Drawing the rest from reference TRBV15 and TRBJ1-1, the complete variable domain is DAMVIQNPRYQVTQFGKPVTLSCSQTLNHNVMYWYQQKSSQAPKLLFHYYDKDFNNEADTPDNFQSRRPNTSFCFLDIRSPGLGDTAMYLCATSGTLWGAFFGQGTRLTVV.